The clone carrying this T cell receptor (beta chain) has a count of ten or more. Time point denoted: pre-sensitization, week 0. Treatment noted: therapeutic diphenylcyclopropenone sensitization with weekly scalp DPC. The donor pool consisted of alopecia patients aged 18 to 70 years, considered suitable for DPC. The entry originates in a study of human T cells and chemical hapten exposure. Overall study context: The cohort included alopecia areata under or over 50% scalp, totalis and universalis. Across samples, TCR yields varied, mostly owing to small differences in pooled library volumes.

One entry per CDR3 protein, called by TCRdb with MiXCR from the RACE reads. Seen here are fewer than 300,000 distinct CDR3 sequences, about 8.6% observed once, and the top ten hold approximately 2.2%. Germline V gene sequence: CDR1 KGHSH, CDR2 LQKENI. CDR3 length: 12 residues. V lost 3 bases to trimming and J lost 1 base, with 4 bases between them. Specimen: whole blood, collected in connection with sensitization to the hapten diphenylcyclopropenone (DPC). This chain connects TRBV18 to TRBJ2-7; D is ambiguous. The sequence was obtained from a woman aged 40 to 50 with alopecia areata. Some clones in this sample may be carry-over from other donors' samples. The CDR3 loop reads CASSPRSYEQYF. CDR3 nucleotide sequence: TGTGCCAGCTCACCCCGATCCTACGAGCAGTACTTC.